This T cell receptor (beta chain) was sequenced for a study of cytomegalovirus exposure and HLA in healthy donors (dated by TCRdb to the late 2010s). Regarding the complete study: An earlier analysis of under 600 of the donors reported about 290 Gb of sequence data and approximately 110 million unique TCR beta sequences from 150 million to 200 million T cells. Approximately 300 gigabases of sequencing data and 70 million to 100 million unique TCR sequences made up an early release that covered around 640 HLA-typed donors. Among the roughly 400 genotyped donors, roughly 80% belonged to the genetic ancestry cluster associated with self-reported Caucasian donors. The study aimed to test whether signatures of past pathogen exposure could be identified by cataloging public T cell receptors. Using immunosequencing, the study profiled T cell repertoires from around 680 subjects and related those repertoires to cytomegalovirus serostatus. Along with the 666-subject first cohort, a separate validation cohort of over a hundred different subjects was used. High-throughput TCR immunosequencing, statistical association of individual TCRs with disease status, and machine learning were combined to predict cytomegalovirus infection status. To study patterns of TCR occurrence, a later analysis re-analyzed previously published TCR beta repertoires from around 670 donors and added high-resolution HLA genotyping. The later analysis used no new phenotypic data to find candidate immune exposures, relying instead on TCR beta sequences and their occurrence across donors. An earlier analysis of 587 of the donors applied high-throughput TCR beta sequencing to assess whether each TCR beta V gene segment acted as functional or pseudogenic. Donor age, sex, ethnicity and CMV serostatus were compiled together with the repertoire data. A later genetic analysis used genome-wide SNP genotypes for about 65% of the 666 donors, treating that subset as a discovery cohort. All discovery cohort repertoires had been generated on a single sequencing platform. HLA typing included class I and class II loci at four-digit resolution. The number of donors typed differed by locus, with 629-630 for A, B, C, DRB1 and DQB1, 522 for DQA1, 606 for DPA1, and roughly 450 for DPB1. Roughly 5 DR-DQ haplotypes were handled as single units for association and clustering, since linkage in the cohort was strong. Among 398 genotyped donors of the cohort, an average of 235,054 unique TCR beta nucleotide sequences were sequenced per donor, 15% to 20% of them non-productive. Findings and caveats that apply to the study as a whole: In vitro tests confirmed that a few of the cytomegalovirus-associated TCR beta chains recognize cytomegalovirus antigens. In the study, 164 TCR beta chains were listed as associated with cytomegalovirus. A cluster of highly shared sequence variants was judged likely to represent a technical artifact of the sequencing pipeline. Roughly uniform sequencing depth across donors was assumed in presence/absence analyses, although this assumption may not hold. A later analysis found that TCR association rates varied across HLA loci, with DRB1 alleles showing the most associated TCRs and HLA-C alleles the fewest. According to a later analysis, parvovirus B19, influenza, CMV and Epstein-Barr virus appeared linked to several top co-occurrence clusters. While some public TCRs were present in many individuals, most TCR sequences turned up only very rarely across donors. Correlated functional status among segregating V segments might be attributable to linkage disequilibrium, but an unknown experimental factor could not be ruled out. The authors suggested that the approach could potentially be generalized to other disease states and immunological phenotypes. Because counts were too low, roughly 18 rarely observed V segments, including chromosome 9 orphons, were left out of the earlier analysis of 500 to 750 of the donors. Assigning TCR associations to individual alleles was difficult when HLA alleles, especially DR and DQ, strongly co-occurred. A later genetic analysis associated a missense DCLRE1C variant with V-gene and J-gene trimming of TCR beta chains, and an independent cohort replicated the association. According to a later genetic analysis, donors in an Asian-associated ancestry cluster had fewer N-insertions in productive TCRs than the roughly 670-donor mean. In a later analysis, HLA-associated TCR beta chains were found to be more clonally expanded and to have lower generation probabilities than equally common non-associated chains. Broadly in line with IMGT annotations, most TCR beta V segments showed up in productive rearrangements about 90% or about 30% of the time in an earlier analysis of several hundred of the donors. The classifier was reported to diagnose cytomegalovirus status with high specificity and sensitivity in both the original cohort and the validation cohort. In a later analysis, most CMV-associated TCR beta chains were found to appear HLA-restricted, with HLA associations seemingly driven largely by CMV exposure. Some IMGT-functional V segments, including TRBV6-2 and TRBV6-3, could not be distinguished by the 87-base-pair reads and were therefore excluded. This cohort had only TCR beta chains sequenced, and the lack of alpha or paired-chain data limited which features could be detected. A further reported finding was that TCR beta sequences accurately predicted the HLA-A and HLA-B alleles for most subjects in the first cohort. Because HLA typing was unavailable for some donors at each locus, only the typed subset was used in association tests. A later analysis associated roughly 17,000 TCR beta sequences with specific HLA alleles at a false discovery rate of 0.05. Immune exposure information for the cohort was limited to CMV serostatus.

CDR1 and CDR2 are drawn from the germline V gene (reference sequence): MNHEY, SMNVEV. The CDR3 spans 14 residues, from the cysteine through the phenylalanine. Only CDR3 DNA remains: 42 bases, in frame from the first base. The cohort comprised some 700 healthy bone marrow donors. All cohort members were sampled while nominally healthy, although unrecorded immune exposures were likely present. The donor tested CMV seropositive and was one of the 289 seropositive cohort members. A peripheral blood sample was provided by each donor, and peripheral blood mononuclear cells were used for TCR beta sequencing. Genomic DNA extraction from the blood cell samples was performed with the Qiagen DNeasy Blood Extraction Kit. The protocol used for the library was the immunoSEQ multiplex PCR assay. A mixture of 60 forward primers for TCR Vbeta segments and 13 reverse primers for TCR Jbeta segments was used in the multiplex PCR. The CDR3 region of rearranged TCR beta genes was amplified from genomic DNA by a multiplex PCR assay. Amplified TCR beta libraries were sequenced as 87-base-pair reads on the Illumina HiSeq System. As for the authors' bioinformatics: A later analysis tallied some 79 million unique TCR beta chains across the 600 to 700 repertoires, and about 12 million of those chains were shared by two or more donors. Raw reads were error-corrected and collapsed into unique sequences by a nearest-neighbor algorithm in which closely related sequences were merged to remove PCR and sequencing errors. CDR3 sequences were aligned to IMGT reference sequences to assign V, D and J gene segments. For a sequence to be retained, at least a six-nucleotide match to both a V gene segment and a J gene segment was required. A rearrangement was called productive if the CDR3 had no stop codons and remained in frame with V and J, and every other rearrangement was called non-productive. CDR3 was defined by IMGT convention, running from the second conserved V-encoded cysteine to the conserved J-encoded phenylalanine. The earlier analysis of about 640 of the donors excluded any sequence lacking an unambiguous match to a single V gene segment. An earlier analysis of a few hundred of the donors called V segments functional above 56.7% productive rearrangements and segregating when the between-donor standard deviation exceeded 5%. A statistical classification framework was built to diagnose cytomegalovirus status from the catalog of TCR beta chain sequences. A later analysis assigned V and J genes by comparing TCR nucleotide sequences with IMGT/GENE-DB human TR gene sequences. In a later analysis, CDR3 sequences and most-parsimonious VDJ recombination scenarios were assigned using the TCRdist pipeline. In a later analysis, each TCR beta chain was defined by its CDR3 amino acid sequence together with its V-gene family, and reads lacking a unique V-gene family were excluded. To address suspected cross-contamination and a sequencing artifact, a later analysis removed approximately 590 highly shared, low-generation-probability nucleotide sequences. In a later analysis, a clonal expansion index for each public chain was calculated from normalized within-repertoire ranks of inferred template counts. In a later analysis, generation probabilities were computed using a VDJ recombination model fitted to out-of-frame rearrangements, and the results were checked against IGoR. In a later analysis, TCR-TCR, TCR-HLA and TCR-CMV co-occurrence was scored with hypergeometric tests, and a repertoire-size bias correction was applied to TCR pairs. To estimate false discovery rates, a later analysis permuted the HLA or CMV assignments 20 times. A later analysis grouped co-occurring TCRs with DBSCAN, adding TCRdist sequence similarity when clustering within HLA-allele-positive subsets. For co-occurrence clustering, repertoires with fewer than 30,000 or more than 120,000 public chains were excluded, along with about five repertoires with anomalous nucleotide sharing. In its TCRdb copy, this immuneACCESS table keeps in-frame sequences only and misses some clones. Where compared with another copy, unresolved V genes explain less than half of these, and the others have no known cause. V, J and clone size were drawn from that table, and D and trimming were deduced from the DNA. The sample includes 150,000 to 200,000 clones, with about two thirds observed a single time. The ten largest clones add up to about 10% of the sample.

This clone was seen a single time. Its target antigen remains unknown. No qualities accompany the bases; no much larger clone lies one base away. The V and J genes are TRBV27 and TRBJ2-5, with TRBD1 matching 8 junction bases. Gene TRBJ2-7 matches the end of the DNA better, so the J call may be wrong. Sequenced: PBMCs. The source of this sequence is a man younger than 45 in good health and CMV-seropositive. Read as DNA, the sequence is TGTGCCAGCAGTCCGGGGACAGGCCGAGGCGAGCAGTACTTC. Translated, this gives CASSPGTGRGEQYF.